Listed below are T cell receptor beta chains from one sample, sequenced in a study of identical twins. One entry per CDR3 protein results from TCRdb running MiXCR on the 5' RACE reads. The repertoire holds around 650,000 distinct CDR3 sequences, about 7% seen once, with approximately 1.5% in the top ten. These data also formed part of another study, on yellow fever vaccine responses in identical twins.

The specimen sequenced was PBMCs. The receptor source for this set is a woman younger than 30 in good health. CDR3s include the opening cysteine and the closing phenylalanine or tryptophan. Each record gives: CDR3 DNA, CDR3 protein, clone size, J gene, V gene, D gene. D genes are given only for firm matches. Size tells how often a clone was seen (once, few, many) or the class of an expanded clone, and some rows leave it out.

CDR3 DNA: TGTGCCAGCAGCTTGGCGGGGTTAGGGTACACTGAAGCTTTCTTT
CDR3 protein: CASSLAGLGYTEAFF
clone size: few
J gene: TRBJ1-1
V gene: TRBV5-6
D gene: NA

CDR3 DNA: TGTGCCAGCAGTAGCGGGGGGGTGCAAGATACGCAGTATTTT
CDR3 protein: CASSSGGVQDTQYF
clone size: NA
J gene: TRBJ2-3
V gene: TRBV12-3/TRBV12-4
D gene: TRBD2

CDR3 DNA: TGTGCCAGCAGCCCCCGGGAACCGTATAATTCACCCCTCCACTTT
CDR3 protein: CASSPREPYNSPLHF
clone size: NA
J gene: TRBJ1-6
V gene: TRBV4-2
D gene: NA

CDR3 DNA: TGTGCCAGCAGTCCCCCCGACCGTAACCAAGAGACCCAGTACTTC
CDR3 protein: CASSPPDRNQETQYF
clone size: NA
J gene: TRBJ2-5
V gene: TRBV28
D gene: NA

CDR3 DNA: TGTGCCAGCAGTCCGCCGATACGGGGCTACCAAGAGACCCAGTACTTC
CDR3 protein: CASSPPIRGYQETQYF
clone size: few
J gene: TRBJ2-5
V gene: TRBV28
D gene: NA

CDR3 DNA: TGTGCCAGCAGCCAAGATCTGAGGCGGACAGGGACAGATACGCAGTATTTT
CDR3 protein: CASSQDLRRTGTDTQYF
clone size: NA
J gene: TRBJ2-3
V gene: TRBV4-2
D gene: TRBD1

CDR3 DNA: TGCAGCGACCACGGGAGGGGCAATGAGCAGTTCTTC
CDR3 protein: CSDHGRGNEQFF
clone size: many
J gene: TRBJ2-1
V gene: TRBV29-1
D gene: TRBD2

CDR3 DNA: TGTGCCAGCACCGGACAGGGGGTCACAGATACGCAGTATTTT
CDR3 protein: CASTGQGVTDTQYF
clone size: few
J gene: TRBJ2-3
V gene: TRBV6-1
D gene: TRBD1

CDR3 DNA: TGTGCCAGCAGTGCGAGAGGAGAGAACACTGAAGCTTTCTTT
CDR3 protein: CASSARGENTEAFF
clone size: many
J gene: TRBJ1-1
V gene: TRBV6-1
D gene: NA

CDR3 DNA: TGTGCCAGCAGCTTACCTTCGGGGAGTCAGCCCCAGCATTTT
CDR3 protein: CASSLPSGSQPQHF
clone size: many
J gene: TRBJ1-5
V gene: TRBV7-8
D gene: NA

CDR3 DNA: TGTGCCAGCAGCTGGCCAAACTCCTACGAGCAGTACTTC
CDR3 protein: CASSWPNSYEQYF
clone size: many
J gene: TRBJ2-7
V gene: TRBV5-6
D gene: NA

CDR3 DNA: TGCGCCAGCAGCACGGGACTGTGGGAAGAGCAGTTCTTC
CDR3 protein: CASSTGLWEEQFF
clone size: many
J gene: TRBJ2-1
V gene: TRBV5-1
D gene: NA

CDR3 DNA: TGCAGTGCTCACAGGGAGACAGATACGCAGTATTTT
CDR3 protein: CSAHRETDTQYF
clone size: NA
J gene: TRBJ2-3
V gene: TRBV20-1
D gene: NA

CDR3 DNA: TGCGCCAGCAGCCCGGAACAGGGGAGCTCCTACAATGAGCAGTTCTTC
CDR3 protein: CASSPEQGSSYNEQFF
clone size: NA
J gene: TRBJ2-1
V gene: TRBV5-1
D gene: TRBD1

CDR3 DNA: TGTGCCAGCAGTTCGGGAGGGGATACGCAGTATTTT
CDR3 protein: CASSSGGDTQYF
clone size: many
J gene: TRBJ2-3
V gene: TRBV12-3/TRBV12-4
D gene: TRBD2

CDR3 DNA: TGTGCCAGCAGTGAAGCGGGGGGTGGAAATGAGCAGTTCTTC
CDR3 protein: CASSEAGGGNEQFF
clone size: NA
J gene: TRBJ2-1
V gene: TRBV25-1
D gene: TRBD2

CDR3 DNA: TGTGCCAGCAGACTGGGACGGATCGGGGAGCTGTTTTTT
CDR3 protein: CASRLGRIGELFF
clone size: NA
J gene: TRBJ2-2
V gene: TRBV5-6
D gene: NA

CDR3 DNA: TGTGCCAGCAGCCACCTCCAGTCCGAGCAGTTCTTC
CDR3 protein: CASSHLQSEQFF
clone size: few
J gene: TRBJ2-1
V gene: TRBV7-6
D gene: NA

CDR3 DNA: TGTGCCAGCAGCTCCGGGGGGCGGTCCGGGACCCAGTACTTC
CDR3 protein: CASSSGGRSGTQYF
clone size: few
J gene: TRBJ2-5
V gene: TRBV7-8
D gene: NA

CDR3 DNA: TGCAGTGCTAGGATAGGAACAGATACGCAGTATTTT
CDR3 protein: CSARIGTDTQYF
clone size: NA
J gene: TRBJ2-3
V gene: TRBV20-1
D gene: NA

CDR3 DNA: TGCAGTGCTAGAGATCTGGGACTAGCGGGGGGAAGCTCCTACAATGAGCAGTTCTTC
CDR3 protein: CSARDLGLAGGSSYNEQFF
clone size: NA
J gene: TRBJ2-1
V gene: TRBV20-1
D gene: TRBD2

CDR3 DNA: TGTGCCACCGGAGACTCGACAACTAATGAAAAACTGTTTTTT
CDR3 protein: CATGDSTTNEKLFF
clone size: NA
J gene: TRBJ1-4
V gene: TRBV24-1
D gene: NA

CDR3 DNA: TGTGCCAGCAGCCAAGGCCCGGGGACAGGGGTTGCACAGCCCCAGCATTTT
CDR3 protein: CASSQGPGTGVAQPQHF
clone size: few
J gene: TRBJ1-5
V gene: TRBV3-1
D gene: TRBD1

CDR3 DNA: TGCGCCAGCAGCCAAGAAGGATTTAATTCACCCCTCCACTTT
CDR3 protein: CASSQEGFNSPLHF
clone size: many
J gene: TRBJ1-6
V gene: TRBV4-1
D gene: NA

CDR3 DNA: TGTGCCAGCAGCCCCCAAGGGGGTATGGGGGGGCCTACGAAGACCCAGTACTTC
CDR3 protein: CASSPQGGMGGPTKTQYF
clone size: few
J gene: TRBJ2-5
V gene: TRBV7-7
D gene: NA

CDR3 DNA: TGCAGCGCCGGACGGTTAAACTATGGCTACACCTTC
CDR3 protein: CSAGRLNYGYTF
clone size: many
J gene: TRBJ1-2
V gene: TRBV29-1
D gene: NA

CDR3 DNA: TGTGCCAGCAGCCAATTTAGGGGGCCCACTGAAGCTTTCTTT
CDR3 protein: CASSQFRGPTEAFF
clone size: NA
J gene: TRBJ1-1
V gene: TRBV3-1
D gene: TRBD1

CDR3 DNA: TGTGCCAGCGGTCCGGGGGCTGGAAACAATGAGCAGTTCTTC
CDR3 protein: CASGPGAGNNEQFF
clone size: many
J gene: TRBJ2-1
V gene: TRBV9
D gene: NA

CDR3 DNA: TGCAGCGTTGAGTCCTCCGGACTCCGATCTTCGAATGAGCAGTTCTTC
CDR3 protein: CSVESSGLRSSNEQFF
clone size: many
J gene: TRBJ2-1
V gene: TRBV29-1
D gene: NA

CDR3 DNA: TGCGCCAGCAGTGGAGTTGCTGAAGCTTTCTTT
CDR3 protein: CASSGVAEAFF
clone size: many
J gene: TRBJ1-1
V gene: TRBV10-2
D gene: NA

CDR3 DNA: TGTGCCAGCAGTATTGGCAGGGCCTCCTACGAGCAGTACTTC
CDR3 protein: CASSIGRASYEQYF
clone size: NA
J gene: TRBJ2-7
V gene: TRBV6-1
D gene: NA

CDR3 DNA: TGCAGTGCTAGAGAGGGCCGGGGGAGCCCGGTGGAGTATTTT
CDR3 protein: CSAREGRGSPVEYF
clone size: few
J gene: TRBJ2-3
V gene: TRBV20-1
D gene: NA

CDR3 DNA: TGTGCCACCAGCAGGGACAGGGTAAACACTGAAGCTTTCTTT
CDR3 protein: CATSRDRVNTEAFF
clone size: few
J gene: TRBJ1-1
V gene: TRBV15
D gene: TRBD1

CDR3 DNA: TGTGCCAGCAGCGCCTCGGGTAGCGGGGTTATCGATGAGCAGTTCTTC
CDR3 protein: CASSASGSGVIDEQFF
clone size: few
J gene: TRBJ2-1
V gene: TRBV5-4
D gene: TRBD2

CDR3 DNA: TGTGCCAGCAGTTACAGGGACCAGAACACCGGGGAGCTGGTTTTT
CDR3 protein: CASSYRDQNTGELVF
clone size: few
J gene: TRBJ2-2
V gene: TRBV7-9
D gene: NA

CDR3 DNA: TGTGCCAGCAGCTTATGGCTAGCGGGAGCCGATGAGCAGTTCTTC
CDR3 protein: CASSLWLAGADEQFF
clone size: many
J gene: TRBJ2-1
V gene: TRBV7-3
D gene: TRBD2

CDR3 DNA: TGTGCCAGCAGCGTACTAGAACGCGGGGAGCTGTTTTTT
CDR3 protein: CASSVLERGELFF
clone size: few
J gene: TRBJ2-2
V gene: TRBV9
D gene: NA

CDR3 DNA: TGTACCAGCAGTTTAGGGCTAGCGGGGGTAAGCTCCTACAATGAGCAGTTCTTC
CDR3 protein: CTSSLGLAGVSSYNEQFF
clone size: NA
J gene: TRBJ2-1
V gene: TRBV12-3/TRBV12-4
D gene: TRBD2

CDR3 DNA: TGCGCCAGCAGCCTCACGGTTGACACCGGGGAGCTGTTTTTT
CDR3 protein: CASSLTVDTGELFF
clone size: NA
J gene: TRBJ2-2
V gene: TRBV5-1
D gene: NA

CDR3 DNA: TGCGCCAGCAGCTTGGAAGGCAGGGGCGAGCAGTACTTC
CDR3 protein: CASSLEGRGEQYF
clone size: many
J gene: TRBJ2-7
V gene: TRBV5-1
D gene: NA

CDR3 DNA: TGTGCCAGCAGCCAAACAGGGGCTTCCTACAATGAGCAGTTCTTC
CDR3 protein: CASSQTGASYNEQFF
clone size: many
J gene: TRBJ2-1
V gene: TRBV3-1
D gene: TRBD1

CDR3 DNA: TGCAGCGAACTAGCGGTGGGCACAGATACGCAGTATTTT
CDR3 protein: CSELAVGTDTQYF
clone size: many
J gene: TRBJ2-3
V gene: TRBV29-1
D gene: TRBD2

CDR3 DNA: TGTGCCAGCAGTTACGAGGGGGCGGTCACCGGGGAGCTGTTTTTT
CDR3 protein: CASSYEGAVTGELFF
clone size: NA
J gene: TRBJ2-2
V gene: TRBV6-5
D gene: TRBD1

CDR3 DNA: TGTGCCAGCAGTTACTCGTCGCGGGGGCTATACAATGAGCAGTTCTTC
CDR3 protein: CASSYSSRGLYNEQFF
clone size: NA
J gene: TRBJ2-1
V gene: TRBV6-2/TRBV6-3
D gene: NA

CDR3 DNA: TGCGCCAGCAGCTTGGAGACAGGGCGAGTGAGGCTTGAAGCTTTCTTT
CDR3 protein: CASSLETGRVRLEAFF
clone size: many
J gene: TRBJ1-1
V gene: TRBV5-1
D gene: TRBD1

CDR3 DNA: TGCGCCAGCAGCCTAGGGGGGGTGGATCAGCCCCAGCATTTT
CDR3 protein: CASSLGGVDQPQHF
clone size: few
J gene: TRBJ1-5
V gene: TRBV5-1
D gene: NA

CDR3 DNA: TGTGCCAGCTCACCTTCCAATTTCGGGGGACAGGGTCAAGAGACCCAGTACTTC
CDR3 protein: CASSPSNFGGQGQETQYF
clone size: NA
J gene: TRBJ2-5
V gene: TRBV18
D gene: TRBD1

CDR3 DNA: TGTGCCAGCAGCCAATGGGTTCTGGACAGCTCTGGGGCCAACGTCCTGACTTTC
CDR3 protein: CASSQWVLDSSGANVLTF
clone size: NA
J gene: TRBJ2-6
V gene: TRBV3-2
D gene: NA